The 14 T cell receptor beta chains below were found in one sample sequenced in a study of blood T cells in healthy people across ages. The second PCR ran about 6 to 12 cycles with a sample-barcoded 5' primer and J-beta primers. TCRdb called the 5' RACE reads again in MiXCR, with one record for every CDR3 protein. The sample includes some 760,000 distinct CDR3 sequences, 25% of them seen just once. The sample also formed part of further work on T cells of mothers and their children.

The sequencing input was blood. These TCRs come from a boy aged 5-17 years in good health.

This chain joins TRBV11-1 and TRBJ1-6; 9 bases fit TRBD1. The CDR3 loop spans 15 amino acids. V lost 5 bases, J lost 7 bases, and 6 bases stayed unmatched. The germline V gene has CDR1 SGHAT and CDR2 FQDESV (reference sequence). CDR3 DNA: TGTGCCAGCAGCAATAATGACAGGGGGAATTCACCCCTCCACTTT. Residues: CASSNNDRGNSPLHF.

The chain combines TRBV7-2 with TRBJ2-7; possible D gene TRBD1, 6 bases. Deletions cut 5 bases from V and 1 base from J, with 15 bases between. Germline V gene lookup returns CDR1 SGHTA and CDR2 FQGNSA. The CDR3 runs 15 residues. The CDR3 loop is CASSDRTDYSYEQYF. The CDR3 nucleotides are TGTGCCAGCAGCGACCGGACAGATTATTCCTACGAGCAGTACTTC. The full variable domain, in which reference TRBV7-2 and TRBJ2-7 provide the parts outside the CDR3, is GAGVSQSPSNKVTEKGKDVELRCDPISGHTALYWYRQSLGQGLEFLIYFQGNSAPDKSGLPSDRFSAERTGGSVSTLTIQRTQQEDSAVYLCASSDRTDYSYEQYFGPGTRLTVT.

The chain is built from TRBV29-1 and TRBJ1-3; D gene ambiguous. CDR1 is SQVTM, CDR2 ANQGSEA, per germline. Between the trimmed V and J ends, which lost 4 bases and 0 bases, there was a span of 10 bases. The CDR3 covers 14 residues. CDR3 amino acids: CSVAEGVSGNTIYF. The CDR3 DNA reads as TGCAGCGTTGCGGAGGGCGTCTCTGGAAACACCATATATTTT.

The chain has TRBV15 and TRBJ2-7; D remains unclear. CDR3 length: 16 amino acids. Trimming pared 0 bases from V and 2 bases from J, leaving 14 bases between. Germline CDR1 is LNHNV and CDR2 is YYDKDF (reference sequence). This chain's CDR3 is CATSRDWADVPYEQYF. CDR3 nucleotides: TGTGCCACCAGCAGAGATTGGGCGGACGTTCCCTACGAGCAGTACTTC.

In this sample, this clonotype turned up a few times. The CDR3 region is CSVVVADLYEQYF. CDR3 nucleotides: TGCAGCGTTGTAGTCGCGGACCTCTACGAGCAGTACTTC. The chain employs TRBV29-1 and TRBJ2-7; no firm D call. The CDR3 totals 13 residues. Germline values: CDR1 SQVTM, CDR2 ANQGSEA. Trimming cost V 4 bases and J 3 bases, with 13 bases left between them.

This rearrangement joins TRBV2 to TRBJ2-1; 7 positions agree with TRBD1. Germline loops: CDR1 SNHLY, CDR2 FYNNEI. The V gene end was trimmed by 4 bases and the J gene end by 6 bases; junction bases not matched to a gene: 6. The CDR3 is 14 residues long. CDR3 in amino acids: CASSVDRITNEQFF. For the CDR3, the DNA is TGTGCCAGCAGTGTGGACAGGATAACCAATGAGCAGTTCTTC.

This clonotype was observed a handful of times. V usage is TRBV12-3 or TRBV12-4 and J usage is TRBJ2-2; TRBD2 aligns across 14 bases. CDR3 size: 15 residues. The V and J ends lost 7 bases and 3 bases, in that order; junction bases with no gene match: 1. CDR3: CASKGLAGDTGELFF. The DNA of the CDR3 is TGTGCCAGCAAGGGACTAGCGGGGGACACCGGGGAGCTGTTTTTT.

This clonotype was seen only a few times. The chain has TRBV6-5 and TRBJ1-2; 9 bases match TRBD1. Trimming at V came to 4 bases and at J to 7 bases, leaving 7 bases not matched to a gene. CDR3 length equals 14 residues. The germline CDR1 and CDR2 sequences are MNHEY and SVGAGI. In DNA form, the CDR3 reads TGTGCCAGCAGTTGGGGGGACAGGGACAGTGGCTACACCTTC. This codes for CASSWGDRDSGYTF.

The chain recombines TRBV4-3 with TRBJ1-4; D possibly corresponds to TRBD1 (5 bases). Germline V CDR1 and CDR2: LGHNA, YSLEER. The CDR3 consists of 17 residues. Trimming took 1 base from V and 4 from J, leaving 16 bases between them. The CDR3 nucleotides are TGCGCCAGCAGCCAAGGAGGTTGGGGGATCGGTAATGAAAAACTGTTTTTT. It encodes CASSQGGWGIGNEKLFF.

A few counts support this clonotype. The chain carries TRBV10-3 and TRBJ2-7, with 11 bases that match TRBD2. The CDR3 runs 16 residues. Germline V lookup: CDR1 ENHRY, CDR2 SYGVKD. V lost 3 bases to trimming and J lost 2 bases; unmatched junction nucleotides: 6. CDR3 coding DNA: TGTGCCATCAGTGATAGCGGGAGGGCCCCCGCCTACGAGCAGTACTTC. This encodes CAISDSGRAPAYEQYF.

This clonotype was recorded at least ten times. The chain links TRBV7-9 to TRBJ2-7; TRBD2 aligns across 10 bases. The CDR3 runs to 17 residues. Trimming removed 4 bases from V and 4 bases from J; junction bases left unmatched: 13. The germline V gene encodes CDR1 SEHNR and CDR2 FQNEAQ (reference sequence). The CDR3, as DNA: TGTGCCAGCAGCTCTCCTAAAAGCGGGAGGGACTATTACGAGCAGTACTTC. Protein product: CASSSPKSGRDYYEQYF.

A remark on this clonotype: The germline gene is not matched at one end of the junction; a read error may be the cause. V is TRBV6-5 and J is TRBJ1-1; D call uncertain. This CDR3 spans 13 amino acids. CDR1 is MNHEY and CDR2 is SVGAGI in the germline V gene. The CDR3 is CASSYSQNAEAFF. The CDR3 DNA is TGTGCCAGCAGTTACAGTCAGAACGCTGAAGCTTTCTTT.

The chain employs TRBV7-2 and TRBJ1-4; D uncertain. Germline CDR1 and CDR2: SGHTA and FQGNSA. The V and J ends lost 5 bases and 3 bases respectively, with 16 bases between them. This CDR3 has 16 amino acids. CDR3 nucleotide sequence: TGTGCCAGCAGCCCCGTGGAGGGAAGGTCTAATGAAAAACTGTTTTTT. Translation gives CASSPVEGRSNEKLFF.

The chain employs TRBV29-1 and TRBJ2-1, with TRBD1 matching over 7 bases. The CDR3 consists of 13 residues. Germline assignment: CDR1 SQVTM and CDR2 ANQGSEA. J was trimmed by 6 bases and V by 7 bases; bases with no gene match: 9. CDR3 residues: CSGDRVVGNEQFF. The CDR3 coding sequence is TGCAGCGGTGACAGGGTGGTGGGCAATGAGCAGTTCTTC.